The rows below give T cell receptor beta chains drawn from one sample of a study of shared T cell receptors in the human thymus. The repertoire was sequenced with immunoSEQ multiplex PCR; TCRdb's copy has only in-frame clones and lacks some. This table holds some 720,000 clones, roughly 90% found once. The sample also formed part of further work on human thymus T cells.

Sequencing was done on a sample of thymocytes. These receptor sequences come from a boy in the first two years of life with a congenital heart defect. The CDR3 runs from the conserved cysteine through the conserved F or W. D genes are given only for firm matches. Some rows mark clone size as missing; the rest say once, few, many or name a class of expanded clone.

. | . | TRBJ2-1 | TRBV29-1 | TGCAGCGTTAAGGGGTCGGTAGGGCTCTACAATGAGCAGTTCTTC | CSVKGSVGLYNEQFF
. | . | TRBJ2-5 | TRBV15 | TGTGCCACCAGCGGAGGTAGAGGGAATGCCGAGTCTGAAGAGACCCAGTACTTC | CATSGGRGNAESEETQYF
. | . | TRBJ1-4 | TRBV7-9 | TGTGCCAGCAGCTTACAGGACATAAATAATGAAAAACTGTTTTTT | CASSLQDINNEKLFF
. | TRBD2 | TRBJ2-1 | TRBV7-8 | TGTGCCAGCAGCTTAGTGGGTAGCGGGAGCTCCTACAATGAGCAGTTCTTC | CASSLVGSGSSYNEQFF
. | TRBD1 | TRBJ2-5 | TRBV10-3 | TGTGCCATCAGTACAGGGGGCCGGGAGACCCAGTACTTC | CAISTGGRETQYF
. | . | TRBJ1-2 | TRBV5-5 | TGTGCCAGCAGCTTGCGGCTTTCGGGGGGCTACACCTTC | CASSLRLSGGYTF
. | . | TRBJ2-5 | TRBV4-3 | TGCGCCAGCAGCCAAGGGCTCCACGGAGGGGAGACCCAGTACTTC | CASSQGLHGGETQYF
. | . | TRBJ2-6 | TRBV30 | TGTGCCTGGAGTGCCAGGGGTTCTGGGGCCAACGTCCTGACTTTC | CAWSARGSGANVLTF
. | TRBD1 | TRBJ2-7 | TRBV25-1 | TGTGCCAGCAGTGAATGGGGGCAGGGGGCCTACGAGCAGTACTTC | CASSEWGQGAYEQYF
. | . | TRBJ1-6 | TRBV2 | TGTGCCGTGGGTCGGGGGGACTGGTACTCACCCCTCCACTTT | CAVGRGDWYSPLHF
. | . | TRBJ1-1 | TRBV11-2 | TGTGCCAGCAGCCTCCATCGGGTGATGAACACTGAAGCTTTCTTT | CASSLHRVMNTEAFF
. | TRBD1 | TRBJ2-5 | TRBV27 | TGTGCCAGCAGTTTGAGACAGGGAGTAGAGACCCAGTACTTC | CASSLRQGVETQYF
. | TRBD1 | TRBJ2-7 | TRBV5-1 | TGCGCCAGCAGCTTCGACAGGGGAGCAGCATCCTACGAGCAGTACTTC | CASSFDRGAASYEQYF
. | . | TRBJ1-3 | TRBV25-1 | TGTGCCAGCTCCGTCAGTTATGGCTGCTCTGGAAACACCATATATTTT | CASSVSYGCSGNTIYF
once | . | TRBJ2-7 | TRBV7-9 | TGTGCCAGCAGCAGCAAGGCTCCGGGACTGAACCCCGTCGAGCAGTACTTC | CASSSKAPGLNPVEQYF
. | TRBD2 | TRBJ2-7 | TRBV11-2 | TGTGCCAGCAGCTTAGGTTTGAGCCAGCGGGGCTCCTACGAGCAGTACTTC | CASSLGLSQRGSYEQYF
. | . | TRBJ2-7 | TRBV5-1 | TGCGCCAGCAGCCCTCAGGGGAGCTCCTACGAGCAGTACTTC | CASSPQGSSYEQYF
. | . | TRBJ1-1 | TRBV5-1 | TGCGCCAGCAGCTTGGCAGGGGCAGGCACTGAAGCTTTCTTT | CASSLAGAGTEAFF
once | TRBD2 | TRBJ2-5 | TRBV7-6 | TGTGCCAGCAGCCCGAACGGACTAGCGGGAAGGGAGACCCAGTACTTC | CASSPNGLAGRETQYF
. | . | TRBJ2-1 | TRBV19 | TGTGCCAGTAGTATAGATAGCAGACCCTACAATGAGCAGTTCTTC | CASSIDSRPYNEQFF
. | TRBD1 | TRBJ2-7 | TRBV4-2 | TGTGCCAGCAGCCAACCGGACAGGGCCTTCTACGAGCAGTACTTC | CASSQPDRAFYEQYF
. | . | TRBJ1-1 | TRBV5-6 | TGTGCCAGCAGCCACCAGGGGCTTGAAGCTTTCTTT | CASSHQGLEAFF
once | TRBD1 | TRBJ1-4 | TRBV7-8 | TGTGCCAGCAGCCCCCGGACAGGGTTCAATGAAAAACTGTTTTTT | CASSPRTGFNEKLFF